This T cell receptor (beta chain) was profiled in a study of cytotoxic CD8 clonotypes in ibrutinib-treated CLL. The CDR3 runs 14 residues. Germline V gives CDR1 SGHTA, CDR2 FQGNSA. The V and J ends lost 1 base and 2 bases respectively, with 6 bases between them. Profiling relied on immunoSEQ multiplex PCR, and the TCRdb table lists in-frame clones only, not all of them. The data hold roughly 250,000 clones, with 60% to 75% observed a single time. The V gene is TRBV7-2, the J gene TRBJ1-3, with D unclear. This receptor was identified in a human donor with chronic lymphocytic leukemia. The sequenced sample was PBMCs, obtained after 24 months of ibrutinib treatment. CDR3 residues: CASSLEPAGNTIYF. The CDR3 coding sequence is TGTGCCAGCAGCTTAGAGCCGGCTGGAAACACCATATATTTT.